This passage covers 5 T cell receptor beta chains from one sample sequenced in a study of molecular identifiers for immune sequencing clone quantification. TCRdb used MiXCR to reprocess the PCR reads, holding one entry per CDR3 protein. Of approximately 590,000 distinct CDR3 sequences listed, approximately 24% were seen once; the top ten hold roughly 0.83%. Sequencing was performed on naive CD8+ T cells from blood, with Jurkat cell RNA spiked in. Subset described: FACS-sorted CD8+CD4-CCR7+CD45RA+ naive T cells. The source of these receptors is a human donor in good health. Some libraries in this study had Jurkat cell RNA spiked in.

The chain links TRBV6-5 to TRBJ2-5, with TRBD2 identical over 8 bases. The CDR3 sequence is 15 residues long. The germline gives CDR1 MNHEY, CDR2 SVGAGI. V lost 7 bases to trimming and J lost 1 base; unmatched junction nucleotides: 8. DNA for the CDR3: TGTGCCAGCACCACTAGCGGAGCAATCCAAGAGACCCAGTACTTC. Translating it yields CASTTSGAIQETQYF.

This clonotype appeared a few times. CDR3 in amino acids: CASSVLAARQETQYF. As DNA, the CDR3 is TGTGCCAGCAGCGTACTAGCGGCCAGACAAGAGACCCAGTACTTC. The chain employs TRBV9 and TRBJ2-5; 7 bases line up with TRBD2. The CDR3 totals 15 residues. Germline CDR1 and CDR2: SGDLS and YYNGEE. The trim removed 1 base at V and 2 bases at J, leaving 5 bases unmatched.

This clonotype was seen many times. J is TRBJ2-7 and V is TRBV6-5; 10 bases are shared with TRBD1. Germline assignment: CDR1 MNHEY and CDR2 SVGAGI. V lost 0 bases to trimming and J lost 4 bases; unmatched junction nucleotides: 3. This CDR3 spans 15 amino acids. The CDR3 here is CASSYSRDRGYEQYF. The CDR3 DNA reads TGTGCCAGCAGTTACTCCCGGGACAGGGGTTACGAGCAGTACTTC.

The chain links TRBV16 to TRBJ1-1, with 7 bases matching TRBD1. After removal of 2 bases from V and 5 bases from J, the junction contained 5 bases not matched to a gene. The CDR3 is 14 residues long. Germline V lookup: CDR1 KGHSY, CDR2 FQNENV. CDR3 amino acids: CASSQSAGGTEAFF. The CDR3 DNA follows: TGTGCCAGCAGCCAAAGCGCAGGGGGAACTGAAGCTTTCTTT.

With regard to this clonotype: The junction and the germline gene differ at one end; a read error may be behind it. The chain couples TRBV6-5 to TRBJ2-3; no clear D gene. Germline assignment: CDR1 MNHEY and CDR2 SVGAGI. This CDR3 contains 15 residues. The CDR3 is CAGSYPFGGTDTQYF. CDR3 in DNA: TGTGCCGGCAGTTACCCGTTTGGAGGCACAGATACGCAGTATTTT.